These T cell receptor beta chains were read from a single sample in a study of tumor-infiltrating lymphocytes in primary liver carcinoma. TCRdb re-derived calls from the multiplex PCR reads in MiXCR, one entry per CDR3 protein. Among about 120,000 distinct CDR3 sequences listed, 50% to 70% were seen once. Sequenced: liver tumor tissue from sampling region 1. Source of these receptors: a woman aged 60-75 years with primary liver carcinoma and hepatitis B virus infection. Each CDR3 is given with its conserved first and last residue. The order of the fields is V gene, J gene, CDR3 length, D gene, clone size, CDR3 protein, CDR3 DNA. The D gene is left open where the match is weak. The size field is filled for only some rows; it gives once, few, many or a size class.

>TRBV29-1|TRBJ2-7|13|.|many
CSVEDWQGDEQYF
TGCAGCGTTGAAGATTGGCAGGGTGACGAGCAGTACTTC
>TRBV6-6|TRBJ1-5|13|TRBD1|.
CASSQDRVQSQHF
TGTGCCAGTAGCCAGGACAGGGTTCAGTCCCAGCATTTT
>TRBV28|TRBJ1-1|12|.|.
CASSLLSTEAFF
TGTGCCAGCAGTTTATTAAGCACTGAAGCTTTCTTT
>TRBV7-8|TRBJ2-1|15|TRBD1|.
CASGPRQGPYNEHFF
TGTGCCAGCGGCCCGCGACAGGGGCCCTACAATGAGCATTTCTTC
>TRBV29-1|TRBJ2-2|14|TRBD2|.
CSVRGLLNIGELFF
TGCAGTGTAAGGGGACTACTGAACATCGGGGAGCTGTTTTTT
>TRBV10-3|TRBJ1-2|14|.|.
CAIGLDRRNYGYTF
TGTGCCATCGGCCTTGACAGAAGAAACTATGGCTACACCTTC
>TRBV11-1|TRBJ2-7|16|.|few
CASSLVLTNGTHEQYF
TGTGCCAGCAGCCTCGTCTTGACTAACGGGACCCACGAGCAGTACTTC
>TRBV11-2|TRBJ2-3|14|TRBD2|.
CACSLVSSGRSQYF
TGTGCCTGCAGCTTAGTGTCTAGCGGGAGGTCGCAGTACTTT
>TRBV11-1|TRBJ2-7|15|.|.
CASSLFQEGLYEQYF
TGTGCCAGCAGCTTATTTCAGGAGGGGCTATACGAGCAGTACTTC
>TRBV28|TRBJ2-5|16|TRBD1|.
CASSLGQTGIQETQYF
TGTGCCAGCAGTTTGGGACAGACAGGGATACAAGAGACCCAGTACTTC